These 27 T cell receptor beta chains originate from one sample sequenced in a study of blood T cell repertoires in COVID-19. TCRdb keeps only in-frame clones here, not all; method: immunoSEQ multiplex PCR. Of hundreds of thousands of clones listed, 86% are singletons. Sequencing was performed on PBMCs or T cells enriched from blood (not recorded which). These receptors originate from a woman aged 50 to 60 who had recovered from COVID-19.

This rearrangement joins TRBV6-1 to TRBJ2-7, with unresolved D. Germline V gene sequence: CDR1 MNHNS, CDR2 SASEGT. The CDR3 is 15 residues long. V lost 0 bases and J lost 4, with 13 bases in between. The CDR3 sequence is CASSEAAIYLYEQYF. The CDR3 nucleotides read TGTGCCAGCAGTGAAGCCGCGATATATTTGTACGAGCAGTACTTC.

The chain carries TRBV4-3 and TRBJ1-3; no definite D call. Trimming took 0 bases from V and 7 from J, leaving 10 bases between them. Germline-derived CDR1 and CDR2 are LGHNA and YSLEER. CDR3 size: 14 residues. The CDR3 coding sequence is TGCGCCAGCAGCCAAGATTGGGCGGGGAACACCATATATTTT. Its protein is CASSQDWAGNTIYF.

The chain employs TRBV7-9 and TRBJ2-1, with 8 nucleotides matching TRBD2. The CDR3 runs 14 residues. V shed 5 bases, J shed 12 bases, and the junction held 12 bases outside the gene matches. Germline CDR1 is SEHNR and CDR2 is FQNEAQ (reference sequence). CDR3 amino acids: CASSGSAGGIGQFF. The CDR3 DNA sequence: TGTGCCAGCAGCGGCAGTGCGGGGGGTATTGGGCAGTTCTTC.

The chain couples TRBV7-9 to TRBJ1-2; D is undetermined. The CDR3 is made up of 15 amino acids. V lost 5 bases and J 1 base, leaving 14 bases between the germline ends. From germline, CDR1 is SEHNR and CDR2 FQNEAQ (reference sequence). CDR3 sequence (DNA): TGTGCCAGCAGCCCGCCGAGGCGGCTTAACTATGGCTACACCTTC. This translates into CASSPPRRLNYGYTF.

The genes are TRBV6-5 and TRBJ2-7, with TRBD2 matching over 10 bases. J was trimmed by 6 bases and V by 7 bases; bases with no gene match: 9. Germline CDR1 MNHEY, CDR2 SVGAGI. The CDR3 covers 14 residues. The CDR3 sequence: CASNRPSGSGEQYF. The CDR3 bases are TGTGCCAGCAATCGGCCTAGCGGGAGTGGCGAGCAGTACTTC.

The chain has TRBV28 and TRBJ1-2, with 10 bases identical to TRBD1. CDR3 length: 14 amino acids. Germline V gives CDR1 MDHEN, CDR2 SYDVKM. The V and J ends lost 2 bases and 7 bases, in that order; junction bases with no gene match: 4. This CDR3 reads CASSLDGQGGGYTF. CDR3 DNA sequence: TGTGCCAGCAGTTTAGATGGACAGGGGGGTGGCTACACCTTC.

CDR3: CASSFSGGLYSPLHF. CDR3 nucleotides: TGTGCCAGCAGTTTTTCAGGGGGCTTGTATTCACCCCTCCACTTT. The gene calls are TRBV28 and TRBJ1-6, with 8 bases lining up with TRBD1. CDR3 length: 15 residues. The V gene's germline CDR1 is MDHEN and CDR2 SYDVKM. The V segment lost 3 bases and the J segment 8 bases; nucleotides outside the gene matches: 6.

V and J are TRBV28 and TRBJ2-7; D is ambiguous. The CDR3 runs to 17 residues. With 7 bases removed from V and 0 bases from J, the gap between germline ends came to 22 bases. From germline, CDR1 is MDHEN and CDR2 SYDVKM. CDR3 amino acids: CASIAGSYYSFSYEQYF. The CDR3 DNA reads TGTGCCAGCATAGCCGGGTCCTACTACTCCTTCTCCTACGAGCAGTACTTC.

Comment on this clone: A junction boundary mismatches the germline segment, possibly from a read error. V gene TRBV5-3 combines with J gene TRBJ2-3, with 7 bases fitting TRBD2. TRBV5-3 is labeled an ORF, and its function is uncertain. This CDR3 region has 15 residues. CDR3 sequence (DNA): TGTGCCAGAAGCCGGGACTACATTTGCACAAATACGCAGTATTTT. This sequence encodes CARSRDYICTNTQYF.

This CDR3 reads CASSYIRGLNTEAFF. DNA for the CDR3: TGTGCCAGCAGTTACATCAGGGGCTTGAACACTGAAGCTTTCTTT. The chain combines TRBV6-5 with TRBJ1-1, with a tentative D call TRBD1 (6 bases). V was clipped by 2 bases and J by 0 bases, with 10 bases between them. This CDR3 comprises 15 residues. Germline values: CDR1 MNHEY, CDR2 SVGAGI.

The CDR3 reads CASSLGDREGEQYF. The DNA of the CDR3 is TGTGCCAGCAGCTTGGGGGACAGGGAGGGCGAGCAGTACTTC. This chain connects TRBV5-4 to TRBJ2-7, with TRBD1 matching 9 bases. The V segment lost 0 bases and the J segment 6 bases; nucleotides outside the gene matches: 4. From germline, CDR1 is SGHNT and CDR2 YYREEE (reference sequence). The CDR3 sequence is 14 residues long.

V and J are TRBV7-9 and TRBJ1-5; no firm D call. Germline-derived CDR1 and CDR2 are SEHNR and FQNEAQ (reference sequence). V lost 2 bases and J lost 8, with 13 bases in between. The CDR3 totals 14 residues. CDR3 protein: CASSLTATAEPQHF. The CDR3 DNA follows: TGTGCCAGCAGCTTAACGGCGACGGCGGAGCCCCAGCATTTT.

V usage is TRBV28 and J usage is TRBJ2-3; D ambiguous. Germline V gives CDR1 MDHEN, CDR2 SYDVKM. The CDR3 covers 14 residues. The V end was cut by 6 bases, the J end by 2 bases, with 12 bases between. This CDR3 reads CASRVTYSTDTQYF. The CDR3 bases are TGTGCCAGCAGGGTAACTTATTCCACAGATACGCAGTATTTT.

The chain recombines TRBV6-5 with TRBJ2-7; TRBD2 aligns across 8 bases. The V and J ends lost 6 bases and 3 bases, in that order; junction bases with no gene match: 7. This CDR3 is 14 amino acids long. The germline CDR1 and CDR2 sequences are MNHEY and SVGAGI. CDR3 coding DNA: TGTGCCAGCAGGGATAGCGGGACCTACTACGAGCAGTACTTC. Its protein product is CASRDSGTYYEQYF.

This clone has only one observation. The chain has TRBV4-1 and TRBJ2-3, with TRBD1 matching 8 bases. The V gene end was trimmed by 5 bases and the J gene end by 4 bases; junction bases not matched to a gene: 11. This CDR3 spans 16 amino acids. Germline CDR1 reads MGHRA; CDR2 reads YSYEKL. The CDR3: CASSIDRGTGADTQYF. In DNA, the CDR3 is TGCGCCAGCAGCATCGACAGGGGAACGGGGGCAGATACGCAGTATTTT.

The chain has TRBV7-8 and TRBJ1-1; 12 positions match TRBD1. The V and J ends lost 4 bases and 5 bases, in that order; junction bases with no gene match: 5. There are 15 residues in the CDR3. Per the germline V gene, CDR1 is SGHVS and CDR2 is FQNEAQ. CDR3 in amino acids: CASSWDRGRLTEAFF. CDR3 in DNA: TGTGCCAGCAGCTGGGACAGGGGGCGCTTAACTGAAGCTTTCTTT.

The chain is built from TRBV29-1 and TRBJ2-1, with TRBD2 matching over 9 bases. CDR1 is SQVTM, CDR2 ANQGSEA, per germline. The CDR3 extends over 14 amino acids. The V and J ends lost 7 bases and 0 bases, in that order; junction bases with no gene match: 4. The CDR3 spells CSGGRAVSYNEQFF. The CDR3 DNA reads as TGCAGCGGCGGGAGGGCAGTCTCCTACAATGAGCAGTTCTTC.

The V and J genes are TRBV29-1 and TRBJ2-1; 7 nucleotides agree with TRBD2. There are 14 residues in the CDR3. Germline V gene lookup returns CDR1 SQVTM and CDR2 ANQGSEA. J lost 4 bases, V lost 5 bases, and 8 bases had no gene match. The CDR3 sequence is CSVQGPSGYNEQFF. CDR3 nucleotide sequence: TGCAGCGTTCAAGGGCCTAGCGGATACAATGAGCAGTTCTTC.

This clone was found a few times. The V and J genes are TRBV5-4 and TRBJ1-1, with TRBD1 identical over 7 bases. The ends lost 5 bases at V and 1 base at J; junction bases unmatched: 8. The CDR3 contains 15 residues. Germline V gene data show CDR1 as SGHNT and CDR2 as YYREEE (reference sequence). This chain's CDR3 is CASSGGGARNTEAFF. The CDR3 DNA follows: TGTGCCAGCAGTGGAGGGGGCGCTCGGAACACTGAAGCTTTCTTT.

The chain couples TRBV7-8 to TRBJ1-5; D ambiguous. The V gene's germline CDR1 is SGHVS and CDR2 FQNEAQ. The CDR3 totals 16 residues. V lost 3 bases and J 0 bases, leaving 12 bases between the germline ends. The CDR3 reads CASSLEGINSNQPQHF. For the CDR3, the DNA is TGTGCCAGCAGCTTGGAGGGAATTAATAGCAATCAGCCCCAGCATTTT.

The chain combines TRBV6-1 with TRBJ1-1; 9 positions match TRBD1. CDR1 is MNHNS and CDR2 is SASEGT in the germline V gene. The CDR3 contains 16 residues. J gave up 5 bases and V 2 bases, and 9 bases lay outside the gene matches. In DNA form, the CDR3 reads TGTGCCAGCAGTGAACCGGGACAGGGAAGCGGAACTGAAGCTTTCTTT. Translated: CASSEPGQGSGTEAFF.

The chain is built from TRBV4-1 and TRBJ2-7; tentatively, D is TRBD2 (5 bases). V lost 0 bases, J lost 2 bases, and 14 bases lay in between. The CDR3 totals 16 residues. Germline V gives CDR1 MGHRA, CDR2 YSYEKL. The CDR3 reads CASSQDKRKTTYEQYF. CDR3 coding DNA: TGCGCCAGCAGCCAAGATAAGCGGAAAACGACCTACGAGCAGTACTTC.

This rearrangement joins TRBV12-3 or TRBV12-4 to TRBJ1-5; TRBD1 is a possible D gene (5 bases). V was pared by 4 bases and J by 9 bases, with 13 bases between. The CDR3 is made up of 13 amino acids. DNA of the CDR3: TGTGCCAGCAGTTCCCAGGGTGTCGGGCCCCAGCATTTT. Residues: CASSSQGVGPQHF.

The V and J genes are TRBV6-2 or TRBV6-3 and TRBJ1-4; D might be TRBD1 (5 bases). The CDR3 sequence is 12 residues long. Germline lookup yields CDR1 MNHEY and CDR2 SVGEGT. The germline V and J ends were trimmed by 2 bases and 13 bases, with 11 bases remaining between them. The CDR3 is CASSYTVGLLFF. CDR3 nucleotides: TGTGCCAGCAGTTACACCGTGGGGCTACTGTTTTTT.

The V call is TRBV5-4, the J call TRBJ2-5, with D possibly being TRBD2 (5 bases). Germline V gives CDR1 SGHNT, CDR2 YYREEE (reference sequence). The V gene lost 4 bases and the J gene lost 3 bases, with 13 bases spanning the gap. This CDR3 is built from 14 residues. The CDR3 region is CASSPALREETQYF. CDR3 nucleotide sequence: TGTGCCAGCAGCCCGGCCCTGAGGGAAGAGACCCAGTACTTC.

The DNA for the CDR3 is TGTGCCAGCAGCTTATCCTCTAGCACAGATACGCAGTATTTT. It is translated as CASSLSSSTDTQYF. The chain has TRBV7-2 and TRBJ2-3, with unresolved D. There are 14 residues in the CDR3. Germline CDR1 reads SGHTA; CDR2 reads FQGNSA. Trimming shortened V by 2 bases and J by 0 bases, and 6 bases separated the two germline ends.

The V gene is TRBV7-3, the J gene TRBJ2-1; 11 nucleotides match TRBD2. Unmatched junction bases numbered 3, after V lost 5 bases and J lost 3 bases. The CDR3 sequence is 15 residues long. The germline CDR1 and CDR2 sequences are SGHTA and FQGTGA. In DNA form, the CDR3 reads TGTGCCAGCAGCACTAGCGGGGGCCACTACAATGAGCAGTTCTTC. Its translation is CASSTSGGHYNEQFF.